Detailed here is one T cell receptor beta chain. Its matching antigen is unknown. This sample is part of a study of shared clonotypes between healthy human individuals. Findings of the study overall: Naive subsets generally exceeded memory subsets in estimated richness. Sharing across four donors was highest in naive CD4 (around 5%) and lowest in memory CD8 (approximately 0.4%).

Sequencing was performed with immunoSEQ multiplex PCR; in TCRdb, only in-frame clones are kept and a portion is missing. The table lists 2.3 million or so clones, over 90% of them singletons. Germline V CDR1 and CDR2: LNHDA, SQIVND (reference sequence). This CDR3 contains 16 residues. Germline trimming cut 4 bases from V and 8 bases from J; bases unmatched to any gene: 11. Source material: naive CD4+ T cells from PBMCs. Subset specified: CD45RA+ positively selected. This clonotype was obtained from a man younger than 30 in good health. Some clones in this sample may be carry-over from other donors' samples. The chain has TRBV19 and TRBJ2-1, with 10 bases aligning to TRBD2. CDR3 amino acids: CASSTESGRAFDEQFF. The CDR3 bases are TGTGCCAGTAGTACGGAAAGCGGGAGGGCCTTCGATGAGCAGTTCTTC. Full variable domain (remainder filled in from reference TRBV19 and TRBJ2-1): DGGITQSPKYLFRKEGQNVTLSCEQNLNHDAMYWYRQDPGQGLRLIYYSQIVNDFQKGDIAEGYSVSREKKESFPLTVTSAQKNPTAFYLCASSTESGRAFDEQFFGPGTRLTVL.